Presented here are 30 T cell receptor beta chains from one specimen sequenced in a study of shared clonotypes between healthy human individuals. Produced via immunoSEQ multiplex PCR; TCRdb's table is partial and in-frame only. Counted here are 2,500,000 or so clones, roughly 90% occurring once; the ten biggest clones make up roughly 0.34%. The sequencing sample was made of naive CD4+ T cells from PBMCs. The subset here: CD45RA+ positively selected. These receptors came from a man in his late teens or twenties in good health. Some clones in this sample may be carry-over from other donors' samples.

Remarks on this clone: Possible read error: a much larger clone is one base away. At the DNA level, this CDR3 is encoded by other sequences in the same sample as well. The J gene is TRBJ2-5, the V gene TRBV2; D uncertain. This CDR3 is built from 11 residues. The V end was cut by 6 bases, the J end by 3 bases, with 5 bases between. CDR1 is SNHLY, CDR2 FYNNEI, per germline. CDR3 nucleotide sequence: TGTGCCAGCAGATTAGAAGAGACCCAGTACTTC. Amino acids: CASRLEETQYF.

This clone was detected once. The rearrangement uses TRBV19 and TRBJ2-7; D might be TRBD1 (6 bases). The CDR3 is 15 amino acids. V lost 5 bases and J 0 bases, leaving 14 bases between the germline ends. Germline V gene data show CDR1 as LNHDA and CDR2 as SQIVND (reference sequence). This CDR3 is CASSVNRDISYEQYF. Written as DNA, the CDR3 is TGTGCCAGTAGTGTTAACCGGGACATCTCCTACGAGCAGTACTTC.

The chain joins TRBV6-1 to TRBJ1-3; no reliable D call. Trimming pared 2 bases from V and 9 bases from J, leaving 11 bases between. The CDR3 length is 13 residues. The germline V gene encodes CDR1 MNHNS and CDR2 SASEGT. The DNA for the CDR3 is TGTGCCAGCAGTGAATACTCCCTCCCCACCATATATTTT. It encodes CASSEYSLPTIYF.

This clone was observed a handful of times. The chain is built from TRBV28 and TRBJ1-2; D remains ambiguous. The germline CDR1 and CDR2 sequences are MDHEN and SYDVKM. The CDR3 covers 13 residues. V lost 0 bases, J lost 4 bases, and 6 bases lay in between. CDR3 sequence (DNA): TGTGCCAGCAGTTTATGGGCGGGCTATGGCTACACCTTC. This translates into CASSLWAGYGYTF.

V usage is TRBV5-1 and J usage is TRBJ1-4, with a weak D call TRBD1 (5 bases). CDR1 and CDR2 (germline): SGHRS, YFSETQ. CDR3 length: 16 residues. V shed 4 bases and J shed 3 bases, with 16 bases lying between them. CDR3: CASSTGDDRANEKLFF. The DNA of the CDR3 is TGCGCCAGCAGCACTGGGGACGACCGAGCTAATGAAAAACTGTTTTTT.

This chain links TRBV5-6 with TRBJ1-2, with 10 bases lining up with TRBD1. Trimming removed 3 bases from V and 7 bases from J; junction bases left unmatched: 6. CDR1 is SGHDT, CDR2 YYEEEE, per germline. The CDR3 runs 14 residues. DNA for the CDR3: TGTGCCAGCAGCTCCCGGGACAGGGGTTCTGGCTACACCTTC. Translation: CASSSRDRGSGYTF.

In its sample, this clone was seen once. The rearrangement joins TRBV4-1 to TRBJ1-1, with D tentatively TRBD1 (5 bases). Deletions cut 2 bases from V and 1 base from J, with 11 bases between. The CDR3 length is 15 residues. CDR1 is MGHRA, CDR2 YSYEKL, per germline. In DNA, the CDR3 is TGCGCCAGCAGCCAACTTGGGGGTCGGAACACTGAAGCTTTCTTT. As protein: CASSQLGGRNTEAFF.

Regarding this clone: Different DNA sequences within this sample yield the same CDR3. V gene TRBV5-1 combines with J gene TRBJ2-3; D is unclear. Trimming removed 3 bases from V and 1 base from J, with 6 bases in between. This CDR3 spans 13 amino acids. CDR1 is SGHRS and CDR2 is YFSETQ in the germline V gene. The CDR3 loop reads CASSWVGTDTQYF. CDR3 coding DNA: TGCGCCAGCAGCTGGGTAGGCACAGATACGCAGTATTTT.

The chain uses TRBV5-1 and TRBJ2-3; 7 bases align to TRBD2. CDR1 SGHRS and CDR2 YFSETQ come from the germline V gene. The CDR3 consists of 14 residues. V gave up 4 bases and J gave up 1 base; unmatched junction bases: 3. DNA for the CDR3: TGCGCCAGCAGCATGGGGAGGGGCACAGATACGCAGTATTTT. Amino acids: CASSMGRGTDTQYF.

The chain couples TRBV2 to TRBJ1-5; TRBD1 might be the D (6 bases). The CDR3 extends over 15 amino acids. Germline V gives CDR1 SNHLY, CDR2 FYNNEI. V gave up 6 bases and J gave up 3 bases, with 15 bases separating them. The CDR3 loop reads CASSIDRLANQPQHF. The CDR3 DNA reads TGTGCCAGCAGCATCGACAGGCTCGCCAATCAGCCCCAGCATTTT.

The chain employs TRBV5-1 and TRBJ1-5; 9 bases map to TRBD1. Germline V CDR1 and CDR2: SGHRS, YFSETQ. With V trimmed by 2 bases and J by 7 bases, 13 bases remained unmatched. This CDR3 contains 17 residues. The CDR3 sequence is CASSFWEGQGFFQPQHF. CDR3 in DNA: TGCGCCAGCAGCTTTTGGGAGGGACAGGGATTTTTCCAGCCCCAGCATTTT.

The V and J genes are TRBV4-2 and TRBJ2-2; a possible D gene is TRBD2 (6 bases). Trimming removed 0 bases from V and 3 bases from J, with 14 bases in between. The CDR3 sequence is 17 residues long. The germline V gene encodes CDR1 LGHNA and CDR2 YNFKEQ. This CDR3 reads CASSQEPLRGDTGELFF. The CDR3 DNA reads TGTGCCAGCAGCCAAGAACCGTTGCGCGGGGACACCGGGGAGCTGTTTTTT.

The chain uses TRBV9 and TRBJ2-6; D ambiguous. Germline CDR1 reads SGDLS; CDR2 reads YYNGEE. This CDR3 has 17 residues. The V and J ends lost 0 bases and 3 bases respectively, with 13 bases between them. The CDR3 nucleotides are TGTGCCAGCAGCGTAGGCCATTCCCTGGGTGGGGCCAACGTCCTGACTTTC. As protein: CASSVGHSLGGANVLTF.

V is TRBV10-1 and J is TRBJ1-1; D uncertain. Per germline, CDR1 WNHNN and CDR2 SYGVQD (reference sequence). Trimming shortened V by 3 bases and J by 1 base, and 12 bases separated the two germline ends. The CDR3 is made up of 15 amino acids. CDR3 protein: CASSDPTGPNTEAFF. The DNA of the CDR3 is TGCGCCAGCAGTGATCCGACTGGGCCGAACACTGAAGCTTTCTTT.

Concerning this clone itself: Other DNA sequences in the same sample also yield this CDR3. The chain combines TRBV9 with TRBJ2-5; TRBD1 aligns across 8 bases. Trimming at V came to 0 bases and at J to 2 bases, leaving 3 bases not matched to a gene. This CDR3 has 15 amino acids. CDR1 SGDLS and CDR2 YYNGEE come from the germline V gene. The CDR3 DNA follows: TGTGCCAGCAGCGTAGATGGACAGGGACAAGAGACCCAGTACTTC. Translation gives CASSVDGQGQETQYF.

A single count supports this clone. This CDR3 reads CASSNGEGIQYF. The DNA for the CDR3 is TGTGCCAGTTCGAACGGGGAGGGCATTCAGTACTTC. V is TRBV19 and J is TRBJ2-4; 7 bases line up with TRBD2. There are 12 residues in the CDR3. Trimming took 8 bases from V and 9 from J; bases not matched to a gene: 7. Per the germline V gene, CDR1 is LNHDA and CDR2 is SQIVND (reference sequence).

The CDR3 sequence is CASSQDTTSGSHEQYF. The CDR3 nucleotides read TGCGCCAGCAGCCAAGACACGACTAGCGGGTCCCACGAGCAGTACTTC. The rearrangement links TRBV4-1 to TRBJ2-7, with 10 bases fitting TRBD2. Trimming at V came to 0 bases and at J to 5 bases, leaving 7 bases not matched to a gene. Per the germline V gene, CDR1 is MGHRA and CDR2 is YSYEKL. The length of the CDR3 is 16 residues.

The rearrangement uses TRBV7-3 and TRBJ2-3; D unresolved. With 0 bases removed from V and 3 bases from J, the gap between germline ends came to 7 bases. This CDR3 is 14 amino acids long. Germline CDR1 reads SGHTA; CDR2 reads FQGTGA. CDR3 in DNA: TGTGCCAGCAGCTTAACGTACCCAACAGATACGCAGTATTTT. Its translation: CASSLTYPTDTQYF.

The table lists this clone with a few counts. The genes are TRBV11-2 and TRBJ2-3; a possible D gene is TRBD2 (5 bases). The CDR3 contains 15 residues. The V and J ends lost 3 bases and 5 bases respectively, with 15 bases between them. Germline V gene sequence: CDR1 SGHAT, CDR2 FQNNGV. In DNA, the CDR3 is TGTGCCAGCAGCTTTCTAGCCCAAGGGATAGATACGCAGTATTTT. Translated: CASSFLAQGIDTQYF.

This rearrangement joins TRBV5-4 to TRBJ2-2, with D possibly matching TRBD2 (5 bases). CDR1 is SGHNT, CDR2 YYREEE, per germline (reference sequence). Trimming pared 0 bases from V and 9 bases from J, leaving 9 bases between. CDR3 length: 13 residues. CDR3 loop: CASSLGRARELFF. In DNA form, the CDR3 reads TGTGCCAGCAGCTTGGGGCGGGCCCGGGAGCTGTTTTTT.

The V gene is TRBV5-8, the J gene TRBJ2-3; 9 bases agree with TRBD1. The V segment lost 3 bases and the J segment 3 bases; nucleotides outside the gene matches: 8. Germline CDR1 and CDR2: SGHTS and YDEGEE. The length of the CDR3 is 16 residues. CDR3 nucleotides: TGTGCCAGCAGCTCCATTTTGGGACAGGGAACAGATACGCAGTATTTT. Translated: CASSSILGQGTDTQYF.

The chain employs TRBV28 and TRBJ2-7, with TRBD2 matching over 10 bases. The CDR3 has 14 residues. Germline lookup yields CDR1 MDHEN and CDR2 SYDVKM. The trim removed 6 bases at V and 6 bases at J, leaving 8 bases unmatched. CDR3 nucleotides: TGTGCCAGCAGAAAGCGGGAGGGCAATCGCGAGCAGTACTTC. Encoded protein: CASRKREGNREQYF.

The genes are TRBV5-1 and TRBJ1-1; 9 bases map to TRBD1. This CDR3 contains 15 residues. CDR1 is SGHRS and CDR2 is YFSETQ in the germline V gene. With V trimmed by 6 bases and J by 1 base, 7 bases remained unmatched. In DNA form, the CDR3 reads TGCGCCAGCAACGAAGCGGACAGGGGGAACACTGAAGCTTTCTTT. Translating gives CASNEADRGNTEAFF. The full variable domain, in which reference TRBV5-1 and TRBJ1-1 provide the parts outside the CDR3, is KAGVTQTPRYLIKTRGQQVTLSCSPISGHRSVSWYQQTPGQGLQFLFEYFSETQRNKGNFPGRFSGRQFSNSRSEMNVSTLELGDSALYLCASNEADRGNTEAFFGQGTRLTVV.

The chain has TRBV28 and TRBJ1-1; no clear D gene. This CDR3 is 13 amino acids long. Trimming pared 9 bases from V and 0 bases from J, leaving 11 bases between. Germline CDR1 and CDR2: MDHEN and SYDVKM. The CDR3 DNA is TGTGCCAGTGGGGTTGTTTTGAACACTGAAGCTTTCTTT. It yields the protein CASGVVLNTEAFF.

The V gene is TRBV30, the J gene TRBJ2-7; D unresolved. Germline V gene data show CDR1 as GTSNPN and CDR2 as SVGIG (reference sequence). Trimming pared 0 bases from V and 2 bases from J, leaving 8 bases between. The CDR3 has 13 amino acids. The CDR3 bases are TGTGCCTGGAGTGTAAACGCTGCCTACGAGCAGTACTTC. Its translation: CAWSVNAAYEQYF.

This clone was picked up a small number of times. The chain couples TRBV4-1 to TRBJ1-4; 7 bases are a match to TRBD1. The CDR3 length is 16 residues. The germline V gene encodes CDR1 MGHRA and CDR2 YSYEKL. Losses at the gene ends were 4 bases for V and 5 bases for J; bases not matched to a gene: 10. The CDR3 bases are TGCGCCAGCAGCCCACCCGAGGGGGCCTTAAATGAAAAACTGTTTTTT. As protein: CASSPPEGALNEKLFF.

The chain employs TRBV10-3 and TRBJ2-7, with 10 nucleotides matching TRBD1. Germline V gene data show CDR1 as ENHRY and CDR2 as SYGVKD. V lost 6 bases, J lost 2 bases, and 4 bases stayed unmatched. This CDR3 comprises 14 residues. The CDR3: CAIRGDRGAYEQYF. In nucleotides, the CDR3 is TGTGCCATCAGGGGGGACAGGGGCGCCTACGAGCAGTACTTC.

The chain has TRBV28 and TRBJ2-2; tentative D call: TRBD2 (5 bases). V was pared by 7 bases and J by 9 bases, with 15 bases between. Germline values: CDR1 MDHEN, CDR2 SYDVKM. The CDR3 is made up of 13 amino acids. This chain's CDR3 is CASIYLPSRELFF. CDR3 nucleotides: TGTGCCAGCATTTATCTGCCTAGCCGGGAGCTGTTTTTT.

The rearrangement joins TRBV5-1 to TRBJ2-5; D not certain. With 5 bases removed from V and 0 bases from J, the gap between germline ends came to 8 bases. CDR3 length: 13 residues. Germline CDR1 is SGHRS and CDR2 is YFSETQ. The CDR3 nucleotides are TGCGCCAGCAGAAGGGCTGACCAAGAGACCCAGTACTTC. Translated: CASRRADQETQYF.

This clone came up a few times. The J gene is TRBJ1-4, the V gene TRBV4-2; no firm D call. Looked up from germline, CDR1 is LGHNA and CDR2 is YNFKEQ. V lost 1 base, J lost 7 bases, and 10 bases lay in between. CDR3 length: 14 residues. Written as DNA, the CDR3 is TGTGCCAGCAGCCAAGCTAGGGCCCCTGAAAAACTGTTTTTT. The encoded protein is CASSQARAPEKLFF.